The T cell receptor beta chain under discussion was sequenced for a study of PD-L1 blockade in urothelial cancer. This CDR3 comprises 20 residues. Germline V lookup: CDR1 MGHRA, CDR2 YSYEKL. Losses at the gene ends were 2 bases for V and 5 bases for J; bases not matched to a gene: 16. This sample's time point: pretreatment peripheral blood. Profiled with immunoSEQ multiplex PCR; TCRdb holds only in-frame clones, not every one. The sample lists tens of thousands of clones, approximately 84% occurring once. This TCR came from a man in his sixties with urothelial cancer. The genes are TRBV4-1 and TRBJ2-2, with 11 bases that match TRBD2. Sequencing used PBMCs, obtained around atezolizumab (anti-PD-L1) treatment. This CDR3 reads CASSQTLGGGSGRATGELFF. CDR3 in DNA: TGCGCCAGCAGCCAAACTCTCGGGGGTGGTAGCGGGAGGGCGACCGGGGAGCTGTTTTTT.